The clone carrying this T cell receptor (beta chain) was seen a single time. Antigen unknown. Time point indicated: blood 2 weeks post-SBRT. Treatment meaning: 15 Gy SBRT to primary tumor, nephrectomy 4 weeks later. These data come from a study of radiation and T cells in renal cell carcinoma. Study background: Nephrectomy followed 15 Gy stereotactic body radiation by 4 weeks.

Notes on the study in general: No pretreatment tumor biopsies were available for baseline clonotypes.

Sequenced by immunoSEQ multiplex PCR; TCRdb stores in-frame clones only, minus some. The repertoire consists of more than 75,000 clones, with around 85% occurring once and the leading ten covering approximately 22%. V was pared by 6 bases and J by 7 bases, with 7 bases of the junction left unmatched. The germline V gene has CDR1 MNHNY and CDR2 SVGAGI (reference sequence). There are 13 residues in the CDR3. The sample consisted of blood, taken from a patient whose treatment included radiotherapy and nephrectomy. This TCR was sampled from a woman aged 45-60 years with renal cell carcinoma. The chain employs TRBV6-6 and TRBJ1-1; TRBD1 aligns across 8 bases. The CDR3 DNA sequence: TGTGCCAGCAGCCCGGGACAGGCGGGTGAAGCTTTCTTT. Amino acids: CASSPGQAGEAFF.